This T cell receptor (beta chain) was captured by sequencing in a study of shared clonotypes between healthy human individuals. TCRdb's table, derived via immunoSEQ multiplex PCR, lists solely in-frame clones and lacks some. The sample lists under 2,500,000 clones; approximately 96% were seen once. Looked up from germline, CDR1 is SGHNT and CDR2 is YENEEA. Losses at the gene ends were 5 bases for V and 11 bases for J; bases not matched to a gene: 5. This CDR3 is built from 12 residues. Study-wide points: Among a few donors, roughly 5.4% of naive CD4 clonotypes were found in common. Memory subsets generally showed smaller estimated richness than naive subsets did.

Of note for this clone: Its antigen remains unidentified.

The TCR was taken from a man in his late teens or twenties in good health. The V gene is TRBV11-3, the J gene TRBJ2-3; the match to TRBD2 covers 9 bases. Source material: naive CD4+ T cells sorted from blood. Specified subset: CD45RA+ positively selected. The DNA of the CDR3 is TGTGCCAGCAGCCGGACTAGCGAGGAGCAGTATTTT. Translating it yields CASSRTSEEQYF. The entire variable domain, with the rest obtained from reference TRBV11-3 and TRBJ2-3, is as follows: EAGVVQSPRYKIIEKKQPVAFWCNPISGHNTLYWYLQNLGQGPELLIRYENEEAVDDSQLPKDRFSAERLKGVDSTLKIQPAELGDSAVYLCASSRTSEEQYFGPGTRLTVL.